The 29 T cell receptor beta chains below all came from one sample that was sequenced in a study of blood T cell repertoires in COVID-19. TCRdb's copy holds only in-frame clones and misses some; the assay was immunoSEQ multiplex PCR. Counted here are roughly 100,000 clones, 75% to 90% occurring once; the ten biggest clones make up about 1.7%. Sequencing input: peripheral blood. The receptors derive from a man older than 75 with acute or convalescent COVID-19.

V is TRBV3-1 (or the pseudogene TRBV3-2) and J is TRBJ2-3, with 8 positions matching TRBD2. The CDR3 covers 14 residues. Germline lookup yields CDR1 LGHDT and CDR2 YNNKEL (reference sequence). J gave up 3 bases and V 4 bases, and 3 bases lay outside the gene matches. CDR3 loop: CASSRSGSTDTQYF. The CDR3 DNA sequence: TGTGCCAGCAGCCGCAGCGGGAGTACAGATACGCAGTATTTT.

This clone was observed a handful of times. V is TRBV7-9 and J is TRBJ1-4; no definite D call. CDR1 is SEHNR, CDR2 FQNEAQ, per germline (reference sequence). The CDR3 loop spans 14 amino acids. V lost 2 bases to trimming and J lost 5 bases, with 9 bases between them. Written as DNA, the CDR3 is TGTGCCAGCAGCTTACTAGGTCCCAATGAAAAACTGTTTTTT. Translated: CASSLLGPNEKLFF.

To note about this clone: The same CDR3 arises from other DNA sequences in this sample as well. The rearrangement joins TRBV7-9 to TRBJ1-6; the D gene is possibly TRBD1 (6 bases). Germline loops: CDR1 SEHNR, CDR2 FQNEAQ (reference sequence). There are 14 residues in the CDR3. The V gene lost 3 bases and the J gene lost 5 bases, with 8 bases spanning the gap. The CDR3 protein is CASSFSGDNSPLHF. CDR3 nucleotide sequence: TGTGCCAGCAGCTTTTCAGGGGATAATTCACCCCTCCACTTT.

The chain has TRBV7-2 and TRBJ1-2; 12 nucleotides align to TRBD1. CDR3 length: 17 amino acids. Trimming cost V 5 bases and J 4 bases; bases outside gene matches: 11. CDR1 is SGHTA and CDR2 is FQGNSA in the germline V gene. This CDR3 is CASSLTGTGGLGYGYTF. The CDR3 nucleotides read TGTGCCAGCAGCCTAACAGGGACAGGGGGCCTTGGCTATGGCTACACCTTC.

The rearrangement uses TRBV7-2 and TRBJ2-2; D remains unclear. Germline CDR1 is SGHTA and CDR2 is FQGNSA. The CDR3 is 14 amino acids. Trimming took off 3 bases at V and 1 base at J, with 6 bases between the two ends. The CDR3 coding sequence is TGTGCCAGCAGCTTTATAAAGAACACCGGGGAGCTGTTTTTT. Amino acids: CASSFIKNTGELFF.

The genes are TRBV5-6 and TRBJ1-5; possibly TRBD1 for D (5 bases). V was cut by 3 bases and J by 2 bases, with 15 bases left in between. CDR3 length equals 16 residues. Germline CDR1 reads SGHDT; CDR2 reads YYEEEE. CDR3 sequence (DNA): TGTGCCAGCAGCTCAAACCAAGGGGCGGGCAATCAGCCCCAGCATTTT. Amino acids: CASSSNQGAGNQPQHF.

V gene TRBV7-8 combines with J gene TRBJ1-6; D remains ambiguous. CDR1 SGHVS and CDR2 FQNEAQ come from the germline V gene. There are 15 residues in the CDR3. V lost 2 bases, J lost 7 bases, and 12 bases lay in between. CDR3 DNA: TGTGCCAGCAGCTTAATCGGGGTGGGGAATTCACCCCTCCACTTT. Residues: CASSLIGVGNSPLHF.

The rearrangement uses TRBV6-2 or TRBV6-3 and TRBJ1-2; 10 bases fit TRBD1. Germline V gene data show CDR1 as MNHEY and CDR2 as SVGEGT. Trimming took 0 bases from V and 6 from J; bases not matched to a gene: 1. This CDR3 is built from 14 residues. For the CDR3, the DNA is TGTGCCAGCAGTTACTCGACAGGGGGCGATGGCTACACCTTC. This encodes CASSYSTGGDGYTF.

This chain connects TRBV5-4 to TRBJ2-2; the match to TRBD2 covers 8 bases. The CDR3 is 16 amino acids. V was pared by 0 bases and J by 0 bases, with 1 base of the junction left unmatched. Germline values: CDR1 SGHNT, CDR2 YYREEE (reference sequence). The CDR3 is CASSLVAGTNTGELFF. As DNA, the CDR3 is TGTGCCAGCAGCTTGGTAGCGGGGACGAACACCGGGGAGCTGTTTTTT.

Regarding this clone: Mismatch with germline at one junction end may stem from a read error. The chain has TRBV10-3 and TRBJ2-1; 8 nucleotides agree with TRBD2. The CDR3 loop spans 13 amino acids. Germline CDR1 and CDR2: ENHRY and SYGVKD. The CDR3, as DNA: TGTGCCATCAGTGAGTGGAATAGCGGGGTCGGGGTCTTC. This gives the protein CAISEWNSGVGVF.

The chain has TRBV7-8 and TRBJ2-1; unclear D gene. This CDR3 has 15 amino acids. V lost 5 bases and J lost 0, with 11 bases in between. CDR1 SGHVS and CDR2 FQNEAQ come from the germline V gene. The chain's CDR3 is CASSQPRSSYNEQFF. Written as DNA, the CDR3 is TGTGCCAGCAGCCAACCAAGGAGCTCCTACAATGAGCAGTTCTTC. The variable domain in full, completed from reference TRBV7-8 and TRBJ2-1, reads GAGVSQSPRYKVAKRGQDVALRCDPISGHVSLFWYQQALGQGPEFLTYFQNEAQLDKSGLPSDRFFAERPEGSVSTLKIQRTQQEDSAVYLCASSQPRSSYNEQFFGPGTRLTVL.

V usage is TRBV7-2 and J usage is TRBJ2-7; 7 bases are a match to TRBD1. V trimming: 5 bases; J trimming: 6 bases; junction bases outside the gene matches: 7. CDR1 SGHTA and CDR2 FQGNSA come from the germline V gene. The length of the CDR3 is 13 residues. The CDR3 region has the DNA TGTGCCAGCAGCCTCGCCGCAGGGGGCGAGCAGTACTTC. Translating gives CASSLAAGGEQYF.

This clone was recorded only once. The chain links TRBV5-1 to TRBJ2-1, with TRBD1 identical over 10 bases. The ends lost 7 bases at V and 0 bases at J; junction bases unmatched: 10. CDR1 and CDR2 (germline): SGHRS, YFSETQ. This CDR3 has 17 residues. DNA of the CDR3: TGCGCCAGCGGGGTGACAGGGGGCGAGAGCTCCTACAATGAGCAGTTCTTC. Encoded protein: CASGVTGGESSYNEQFF.

This chain links TRBV5-1 with TRBJ2-7; TRBD2 aligns across 7 bases. Trimming at V came to 4 bases and at J to 4 bases, leaving 11 bases not matched to a gene. Germline CDR1 SGHRS, CDR2 YFSETQ. The CDR3 has 15 amino acids. The chain's CDR3 is CASSTGRGGYYEQYF. CDR3 nucleotide sequence: TGCGCCAGCAGCACGGGGAGGGGCGGGTATTACGAGCAGTACTTC.

The genes are TRBV11-2 and TRBJ2-1, with 8 nucleotides matching TRBD2. Per the germline V gene, CDR1 is SGHAT and CDR2 is FQNNGV. This CDR3 region has 15 residues. V lost 2 bases, J lost 5 bases, and 5 bases stayed unmatched. The CDR3 DNA reads as TGTGCCAGCAGCTTAATGAGCGGGAGTGACAATGAGCAGTTCTTC. Translated, it gives CASSLMSGSDNEQFF. The whole variable domain, filled in from reference TRBV11-2 and TRBJ2-1, reads EAGVAQSPRYKIIEKRQSVAFWCNPISGHATLYWYQQILGQGPKLLIQFQNNGVVDDSQLPKDRFSAERLKGVDSTLKIQPAKLEDSAVYLCASSLMSGSDNEQFFGPGTRLTVL.

This chain uses TRBV4-2 with TRBJ2-6, with 7 positions matching TRBD1. Trimming cost V 0 bases and J 1 base; bases outside gene matches: 3. The CDR3 is 17 residues long. The V gene's germline CDR1 is LGHNA and CDR2 YNFKEQ. The CDR3 DNA reads as TGTGCCAGCAGCCAAGATTGGGACAGTTCTGGGGCCAACGTCCTGACTTTC. This sequence encodes CASSQDWDSSGANVLTF.

The V and J genes are TRBV11-1 and TRBJ2-2; tentatively, D is TRBD2 (5 bases). Trimming took off 4 bases at V and 3 bases at J, with 9 bases between the two ends. Germline CDR1 reads SGHAT; CDR2 reads FQDESV (reference sequence). CDR3 length: 14 residues. CDR3: CASSSIAYTGELFF. CDR3 bases: TGTGCCAGCAGCTCAATAGCGTACACCGGGGAGCTGTTTTTT.

CDR3: CASKIRDTTYNEQFF. The CDR3 nucleotides read TGTGCCAGCAAAATTAGGGACACGACCTACAATGAGCAGTTCTTC. V usage is TRBV11-2 and J usage is TRBJ2-1; weak D call: TRBD1 (6 bases). CDR1 is SGHAT and CDR2 is FQNNGV in the germline V gene. The V end was cut by 7 bases, the J end by 2 bases, with 15 bases between. This CDR3 is built from 15 residues.

For this clone: Germline and junction disagree at one end, which may indicate a read error. The V and J genes are TRBV7-7 and TRBJ2-3; 8 positions agree with TRBD2. CDR3 size: 16 residues. Germline CDR1 reads SSHAT; CDR2 reads FNYEAQ (reference sequence). In DNA, the CDR3 is TGTGCTAGCAGCTCCGAGAGCGGGAGCCCTTCTGATACGCAGTATTTT. It yields the protein CASSSESGSPSDTQYF.

V gene TRBV28 combines with J gene TRBJ2-7, with D possibly matching TRBD2 (5 bases). CDR3 length: 16 residues. Germline V gene sequence: CDR1 MDHEN, CDR2 SYDVKM. Trimming cost V 4 bases and J 0 bases, with 16 bases left between them. The CDR3 DNA reads as TGTGCCAGCAGTTCCGCCGGACTCCAGAGCTCCTACGAGCAGTACTTC. Its protein is CASSSAGLQSSYEQYF.

This chain connects TRBV9 to TRBJ2-7, with a possible D match to TRBD2 (5 bases). Germline CDR1 reads SGDLS; CDR2 reads YYNGEE. The CDR3 consists of 17 residues. The ends were cut back, 0 bases at V and 9 bases at J, with 25 bases in the middle. Here the CDR3 reads CASSVEPWGESSTMQYF. The DNA of the CDR3 is TGTGCCAGCAGCGTAGAGCCCTGGGGAGAGAGTTCTACGATGCAGTACTTC.

This rearrangement joins TRBV5-1 to TRBJ2-7; D perhaps matches TRBD1 (6 bases). V shed 4 bases and J shed 2 bases, with 16 bases lying between them. The CDR3 totals 15 residues. Germline V CDR1 and CDR2: SGHRS, YFSETQ. CDR3 in amino acids: CASSLSSDRTYEQYF. The CDR3 DNA is TGCGCCAGCAGCCTCTCGTCGGACAGAACCTACGAGCAGTACTTC.

The chain has TRBV6-6 and TRBJ2-6, with a tentative D call TRBD2 (5 bases). Trimming pared 7 bases from V and 4 bases from J, leaving 8 bases between. CDR1 and CDR2 from the germline V gene are MNHNY and SVGAGI (reference sequence). The CDR3 consists of 13 residues. The CDR3 here is CASTPGGANVLTF. The CDR3 DNA is TGTGCCAGCACTCCGGGGGGGGCCAACGTCCTGACTTTC.

The chain has TRBV5-1 and TRBJ2-5; D gene uncertain. V was clipped by 3 bases and J by 1 base, with 13 bases between them. The CDR3 runs 15 residues. The germline gives CDR1 SGHRS, CDR2 YFSETQ. Here the CDR3 reads CASSSNLGPQETQYF. CDR3 DNA sequence: TGCGCCAGCAGCTCCAACCTAGGCCCCCAAGAGACCCAGTACTTC. The complete variable domain, with remaining parts taken from reference TRBV5-1 and TRBJ2-5, reads KAGVTQTPRYLIKTRGQQVTLSCSPISGHRSVSWYQQTPGQGLQFLFEYFSETQRNKGNFPGRFSGRQFSNSRSEMNVSTLELGDSALYLCASSSNLGPQETQYFGPGTRLLVL.

A single count supports this clone. The chain carries TRBV3-1 (or the pseudogene TRBV3-2) and TRBJ1-3; no reliable D call. Trimming took off 4 bases at V and 0 bases at J, with 10 bases between the two ends. The germline V gene has CDR1 LGHDT and CDR2 YNNKEL (reference sequence). The CDR3 runs 15 residues. Here the CDR3 reads CASSPGLTSGNTIYF. CDR3 in DNA: TGTGCCAGCAGCCCCGGACTGACCTCTGGAAACACCATATATTTT.

The chain links TRBV6-2 or TRBV6-3 to TRBJ2-1, with 8 bases lining up with TRBD2. Germline CDR1 and CDR2: MNHEY and SVGEGT. V shed 1 base, J shed 4 bases, and the junction held 3 bases outside the gene matches. There are 15 residues in the CDR3. CDR3 sequence reads: CASSYLLAEYNEQFF. CDR3 sequence (DNA): TGTGCCAGCAGTTACTTACTAGCGGAATACAATGAGCAGTTCTTC.

The rearrangement uses TRBV19 and TRBJ2-7; D gene uncertain. Trimming removed 5 bases from V and 2 bases from J, with 19 bases in between. The CDR3 spans 16 residues. CDR1 and CDR2 from the germline V gene are LNHDA and SQIVND (reference sequence). CDR3 DNA: TGTGCCAGTAGTCCCCGAGAAGAGCGAGGCCCCTACGAGCAGTACTTC. It translates to CASSPREERGPYEQYF.

This clone has just a few counts. The CDR3 DNA is TGTGCCAGCAGCCCGATTCGGGGAGATGGCTACACCTTC. It is translated as CASSPIRGDGYTF. The chain has TRBV11-1 and TRBJ1-2, with D unclear. The CDR3 is made up of 13 amino acids. From germline, CDR1 is SGHAT and CDR2 FQDESV (reference sequence). V lost 5 bases and J lost 6, with 13 bases in between.

The genes are TRBV16 and TRBJ2-5; 7 positions agree with TRBD1. The CDR3 extends over 13 amino acids. The germline gives CDR1 KGHSY, CDR2 FQNENV. J was trimmed by 5 bases and V by 0 bases; bases with no gene match: 0. The DNA of the CDR3 is TGTGCCAGCAGCCAATCCAGGGGGGAGACCCAGTACTTC. This sequence encodes CASSQSRGETQYF.